The T cell receptor (beta chain) described here comes from a study of CD8 T cells in Susac syndrome. CD8+ and CD4+ T cells from blood underwent TCR beta sequencing, which was carried out in a high-throughput format. The authors negatively isolated CD8+ and CD4+ T cells and FACS-enriched TEMRA cells. Roughly 0.45 to 1 ug RNA was reverse transcribed with random hexamers. Amplification of TCR beta CDR3 was carried out by immunoSEQ multiplex PCR, which covered 54 Vbeta and 13 Jbeta segments. TCRdb recomputed calls from the immunoSEQ multiplex PCR reads with MiXCR, one row per CDR3 protein. The sample has a few hundred thousand distinct CDR3 sequences, over 75% seen once. Germline V CDR1 and CDR2: MGHRA, YSYEKL. CDR3 size: 15 residues. Trimming cost V 1 base and J 4 bases, with 11 bases left between them.

This chain uses TRBV4-1 with TRBJ1-5; possible D gene TRBD1, 5 bases. The receptor's source is a human donor with multiple sclerosis. The sample comprised CD8+ T cells from PBMCs. The CDR3 region has the DNA TGCGCCAGCAGCCAAGTAGCGGGGGTGAATCAGCCCCAGCATTTT. It is translated as CASSQVAGVNQPQHF.